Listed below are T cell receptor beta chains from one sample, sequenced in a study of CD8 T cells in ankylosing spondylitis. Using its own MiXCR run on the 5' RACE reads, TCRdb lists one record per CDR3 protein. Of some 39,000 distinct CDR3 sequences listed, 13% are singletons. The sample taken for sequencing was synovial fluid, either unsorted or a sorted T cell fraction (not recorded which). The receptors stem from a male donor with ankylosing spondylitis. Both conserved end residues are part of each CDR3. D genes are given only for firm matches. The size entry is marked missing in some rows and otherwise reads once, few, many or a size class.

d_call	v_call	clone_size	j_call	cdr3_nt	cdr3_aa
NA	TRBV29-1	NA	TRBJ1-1	TGCAGCGTTCGGCAATCCTTTCGACGGAGGAACACTGAAGCTTTCTTT	CSVRQSFRRRNTEAFF
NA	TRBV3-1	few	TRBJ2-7	TGTGCCAGCAGCCAAGGGACCGCTGAACCTTCCTACGAGCAGTACTTC	CASSQGTAEPSYEQYF
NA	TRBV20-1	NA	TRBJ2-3	TGCAGTGCTAGAGATCTGGGACTGCCACTGCCGGATACGCAGTATTTT	CSARDLGLPLPDTQYF
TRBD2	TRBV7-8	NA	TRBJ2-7	TGTGCCAGCAGTCAGGTCGGGATTCGGGGCGGGAGATTCCGGTACGAGCAGTACTTC	CASSQVGIRGGRFRYEQYF
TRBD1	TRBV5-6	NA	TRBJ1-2	TGTGCCAGCAAGGTTTCGGGACAGGGGAATGGCTACACCTTC	CASKVSGQGNGYTF
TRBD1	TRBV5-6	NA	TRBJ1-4	TGTGCCAGCAGCTTGGGAGGACAGGGCTTGGGAAAACTGTTTTTT	CASSLGGQGLGKLFF
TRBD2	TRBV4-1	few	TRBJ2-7	TGCGCCAGCAGCCACCCCCACCGGGAGGGGCGCGAGCAGTACTTC	CASSHPHREGREQYF
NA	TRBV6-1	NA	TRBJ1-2	TGTGCCAGCAGTGACCTCGGGGCCAACTTGCTGGACTATGGCTACACCTTC	CASSDLGANLLDYGYTF
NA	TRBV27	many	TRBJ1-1	TGTGCCATCCGTACAGGTAACACTGAAGCTTTCTTT	CAIRTGNTEAFF
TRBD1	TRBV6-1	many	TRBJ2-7	TGTGCCAGCGGATCCGGGACAGGGATCTACGAGCAGTACTTC	CASGSGTGIYEQYF
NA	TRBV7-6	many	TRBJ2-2	TGTGCCAGCAGCCCACTCGCCGGGCGGGACGCGGTTAACACCGGGGAGCTGTTTTTT	CASSPLAGRDAVNTGELFF
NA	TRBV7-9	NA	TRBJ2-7	TGTGCCAGCAGGGGGCCCGGGACGCTGACCTACGAGCAGTACTTC	CASRGPGTLTYEQYF
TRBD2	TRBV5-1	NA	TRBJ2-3	TGCGCCAGCAGCGCGGGGGGGAGCGCAGATACGCAGTATTTT	CASSAGGSADTQYF
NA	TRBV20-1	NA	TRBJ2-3	TGCAGTGCCGTGTGGGCTAGCACAGATACGCAGTATTTT	CSAVWASTDTQYF
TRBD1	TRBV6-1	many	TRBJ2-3	TGTGCCAGCAAGACCACTCGGACAGGGATAACAGATACGCAGTATTTT	CASKTTRTGITDTQYF
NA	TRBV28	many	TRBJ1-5	TGTGCCAGCAGTTTGGTTCAGTTCAATCAGCCCCAGCATTTT	CASSLVQFNQPQHF
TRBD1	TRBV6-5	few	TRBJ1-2	TGTGCCAGCAGTTACCGCGAGGAGCAGGGGGTGGAGGGCTACACCTTC	CASSYREEQGVEGYTF
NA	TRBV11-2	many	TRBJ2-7	TGTGCCAGCAGCCCTAGGGGCTACGAGCAGTACTTC	CASSPRGYEQYF
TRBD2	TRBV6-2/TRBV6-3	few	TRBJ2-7	TGTGCCAGCAGTGTAGGGGCGGGAGGGCTCTACGAGCAGTACTTC	CASSVGAGGLYEQYF
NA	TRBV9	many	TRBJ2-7	TGTGCCAGCAGCGTAGTGTCTGGGTACGAGCAGTACTTC	CASSVVSGYEQYF
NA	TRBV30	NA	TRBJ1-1	TGTGCCTGGAACCAGGGAATAATGAACACTGAAGCTTTCTTT	CAWNQGIMNTEAFF
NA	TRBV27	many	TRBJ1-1	TGTGCCAGCAGTTTAGGGGGCCCCGTGGGAGCTTTCTTT	CASSLGGPVGAFF
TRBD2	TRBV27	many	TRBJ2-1	TGTGCCAGCAGTTTACTGGGGGGGGAGCAGTTCTTC	CASSLLGGEQFF
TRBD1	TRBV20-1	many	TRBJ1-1	TGCAGTGCTAGTCCGGGACAGCTAGAAGCTTTCTTT	CSASPGQLEAFF
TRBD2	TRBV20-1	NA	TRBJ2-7	TGCAGTGCCTCGCTGGAGCGGGAGCCCTACGAGCAGTACTTC	CSASLEREPYEQYF
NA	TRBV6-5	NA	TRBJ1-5	TGTGCCAGCAGTTACTCATCCGGGGGCAATCAGCCCCAGCATTTT	CASSYSSGGNQPQHF
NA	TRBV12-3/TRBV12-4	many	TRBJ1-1	TGTGCCAGCAGTCCCGGGCAAGTTGAAGCTTTCTTT	CASSPGQVEAFF
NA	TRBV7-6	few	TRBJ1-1	TGTGCCAGCAGCTTCGGGGCGGCAGGCCCCACTGAAGCTTTCTTT	CASSFGAAGPTEAFF
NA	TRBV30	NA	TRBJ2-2	TGTGCCTGGAGTGTAACCGACATCGGGGAGCTGTTTTTT	CAWSVTDIGELFF
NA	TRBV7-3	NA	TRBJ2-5	TGTGCCAGCAGCTGGACGGAAAAAGAGACCCAGTACTTC	CASSWTEKETQYF
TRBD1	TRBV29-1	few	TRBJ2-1	TGCAGCGTTGTGAGGGGGGACAGGGGTAACAATGAGCAGTTCTTC	CSVVRGDRGNNEQFF
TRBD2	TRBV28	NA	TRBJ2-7	TGTGCCAGCACTTTCCGAGGACTAGCGGACTACGAGCAGTACTTC	CASTFRGLADYEQYF
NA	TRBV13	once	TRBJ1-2	TGTGCCAGCAGACCCTCCGGGAAGGCCCTTCTCTATGGCTACACCTTC	CASRPSGKALLYGYTF
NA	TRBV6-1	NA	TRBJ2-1	TGTGCCAGCAGTGAAGCGACCCCGGGGTACAATGAGCAGTTCTTC	CASSEATPGYNEQFF
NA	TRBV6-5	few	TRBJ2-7	TGTGCCAGCAGTTACTCTGGGGTGGCCTACGAGCAGTACTTC	CASSYSGVAYEQYF
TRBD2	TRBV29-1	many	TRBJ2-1	TGCAGCGTTAGTGGACTAGCGGAGTTCAATGAGCAGTTCTTC	CSVSGLAEFNEQFF
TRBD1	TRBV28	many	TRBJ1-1	TGTGCCAGCAGTGGGCAGGGGGCGCGCACTGAAGCTTTCTTT	CASSGQGARTEAFF
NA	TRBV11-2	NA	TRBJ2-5	TGTGCCAGCAGCTTAGATTTCTCGTGGGAGACCCAGTACTTC	CASSLDFSWETQYF
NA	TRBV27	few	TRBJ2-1	TGTGCCAGCAACAGCTATTACTACAATGAGCAGTTCTTC	CASNSYYYNEQFF
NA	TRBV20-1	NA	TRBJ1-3	TGCAGTGCGGGCCACTCTGGAAACACCATATATTTT	CSAGHSGNTIYF
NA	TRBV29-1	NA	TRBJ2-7	TGCAGCGTTGAGGGTCGACAGGTGGTTTCCTACGAGCAGTACTTC	CSVEGRQVVSYEQYF
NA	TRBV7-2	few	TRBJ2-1	TGTGCCAGCAGCACCGGATTGTGGAGCAATGAGCAGTTCTTC	CASSTGLWSNEQFF
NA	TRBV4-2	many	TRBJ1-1	TGTGCCAGCAGCCCCCTCTCGGACGCGCCGACCATGAACACTGAAGCTTTCTTT	CASSPLSDAPTMNTEAFF
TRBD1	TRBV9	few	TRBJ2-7	TGTGCCAGCAGCTCTCCTCGAGGGGGCTTCTCCTACGAGCAGTACTTC	CASSSPRGGFSYEQYF
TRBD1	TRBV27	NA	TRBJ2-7	TGTGCCAGCAGTTCGGGACAGTCCTACGAGCAGTACTTC	CASSSGQSYEQYF
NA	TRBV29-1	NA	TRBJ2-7	TGCAGCGTTAATTTACAGGGCTCCTACGAGCAGTACTTC	CSVNLQGSYEQYF
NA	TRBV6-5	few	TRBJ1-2	TGTGCCAGCAGTTACTCGAACACAGGAACAGCTGGGGTTGGCTACACCTTC	CASSYSNTGTAGVGYTF
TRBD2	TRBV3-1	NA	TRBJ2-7	TGTGCCAGCAGCTCAGGGGGTCGTCGCGCTAGCGGGGATTACGAGCAGTACTTC	CASSSGGRRASGDYEQYF
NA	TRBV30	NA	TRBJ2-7	TGTGCCTGGATGGATCAAGTGGGCGAGCAGTACTTC	CAWMDQVGEQYF
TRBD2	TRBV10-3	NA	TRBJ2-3	TGTGCCATCAGTTCACCGGGACTAGCGGGAGGAACGCAGTATTTT	CAISSPGLAGGTQYF
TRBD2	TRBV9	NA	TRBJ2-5	TGTGCCAGCAGCGGATCGGGACTAGCGGGACCAGAGACCCAGTACTTC	CASSGSGLAGPETQYF
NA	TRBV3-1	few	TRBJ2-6	TGTGCCAGCAGCCAATTAGGGGACGGTGGGGCCAACGTCCTGACTTTC	CASSQLGDGGANVLTF